The 23 T cell receptor beta chains reported below all come from one sample, sequenced in a study of T cells after yellow fever vaccination. In TCRdb, the 5' RACE reads were re-called with MiXCR into one record per CDR3 protein. The table has hundreds of thousands of distinct CDR3 sequences, 3% to 4.5% seen once. The material sequenced was PBMCs, taken on the day of the yellow fever booster vaccination. These receptor sequences come from a young man who received the YFV17D yellow fever vaccine.

This clonotype was seen a few times. The chain joins TRBV6-5 to TRBJ1-1; no firm D call. Germline assignment: CDR1 MNHEY and CDR2 SVGAGI. Trimming left V 7 bases short and J 1 base short, with 7 bases between. The CDR3 has 12 amino acids. The CDR3 DNA follows: TGTGCCAGCATTTCGCCGAACACTGAAGCTTTCTTT. Amino acid sequence: CASISPNTEAFF.

This clonotype was counted ten times or more. The chain carries TRBV6-2 or TRBV6-3 and TRBJ2-7, with TRBD1 matching 8 bases. The CDR3 is 13 amino acids. Germline V CDR1 and CDR2: MNHEY, SVGEGT. V lost 5 bases and J lost 2; bases outside the gene matches: 2. The CDR3 DNA is TGTGCCAGCAGTGACAGGGGTCCCTACGAGCAGTACTTC. As protein: CASSDRGPYEQYF.

This clonotype showed up many times. The genes are TRBV5-1 and TRBJ1-3, with a tentative D call TRBD1 (6 bases). This CDR3 contains 17 residues. CDR1 is SGHRS and CDR2 is YFSETQ in the germline V gene. Trimming cost V 4 bases and J 1 base, with 18 bases left between them. CDR3 DNA: TGCGCCAGCAGCACGGGGAACGGCCAGGGGTCTGGAAACACCATATATTTT. Protein sequence: CASSTGNGQGSGNTIYF.

This clonotype was detected many times. The gene calls are TRBV7-9 and TRBJ2-3, with D unresolved. V was clipped by 1 base and J by 0 bases, with 11 bases between them. Germline CDR1 is SEHNR and CDR2 is FQNEAQ (reference sequence). The CDR3 is 16 amino acids. The CDR3 DNA is TGTGCCAGCAGCTTAGTCGTAGGGATCAGCACAGATACGCAGTATTTT. Translation: CASSLVVGISTDTQYF. Full variable domain (rest looked up from reference TRBV7-9 and TRBJ2-3): DTGVSQNPRHKITKRGQNVTFRCDPISEHNRLYWYRQTLGQGPEFLTYFQNEAQLEKSRLLSDRFSAERPKGSFSTLEIQRTEQGDSAMYLCASSLVVGISTDTQYFGPGTRLTVL.

This sequence joins TRBV6-5 and TRBJ1-2, with 11 nucleotides matching TRBD1. This CDR3 contains 17 residues. V shed 5 bases, J shed 6 bases, and the junction held 14 bases outside the gene matches. Germline loops: CDR1 MNHEY, CDR2 SVGAGI. The DNA for the CDR3 is TGTGCCAGCAGTAACCGGAGGACAGGGGGCGCTTTACATGGCTACACCTTC. It yields the protein CASSNRRTGGALHGYTF.

In this sample, this clonotype turned up many times. V usage is TRBV7-3 and J usage is TRBJ2-5, with TRBD1 matching over 7 bases. CDR3 length equals 14 residues. The germline CDR1 and CDR2 sequences are SGHTA and FQGTGA. V shed 3 bases and J 4 bases; nucleotides not matched to a gene: 5. The CDR3 coding sequence is TGTGCCAGCAGCTTCCAGGGGGTAGGAGAGACCCAGTACTTC. Protein sequence: CASSFQGVGETQYF. Looking up the rest from reference TRBV7-3 and TRBJ2-5 gives the full variable domain: GAGVSQTPSNKVTEKGKYVELRCDPISGHTALYWYRQSLGQGPEFLIYFQGTGAADDSGLPNDRFFAVRPEGSVSTLKIQRTERGDSAVYLCASSFQGVGETQYFGPGTRLLVL.

This clonotype was observed at least ten times. The chain employs TRBV20-1 and TRBJ1-5; D remains unclear. Trimming took 2 bases from V and 4 from J, leaving 9 bases between them. CDR3 length equals 13 residues. Per the germline V gene, CDR1 is DFQATT and CDR2 is SNEGSKA (reference sequence). CDR3 amino acids: CSARMFGNQPQHF. DNA of the CDR3: TGCAGTGCTAGAATGTTCGGGAATCAGCCCCAGCATTTT.

This clonotype was counted a few times. The V and J genes are TRBV19 and TRBJ1-6, with D unclear. V dropped 4 bases and J dropped 7 bases, with 8 bases sitting between them. This CDR3 comprises 13 residues. Germline V gene data show CDR1 as LNHDA and CDR2 as SQIVND (reference sequence). CDR3 in amino acids: CASSTPGNSPLHF. The CDR3 DNA is TGTGCCAGTAGTACTCCGGGGAATTCACCCCTCCACTTT.

This clonotype has ten or more counts. The V call is TRBV29-1, the J call TRBJ2-1, with D perhaps TRBD1 (7 bases). Germline V gene data show CDR1 as SQVTM and CDR2 as ANQGSEA. This CDR3 comprises 11 residues. The CDR3 reads CRGGQNNEQFF. The CDR3 region has the DNA TGCAGGGGGGGACAGAACAATGAGCAGTTCTTC.

The genes are TRBV3-1 and TRBJ2-3; 8 bases align to TRBD1. V was pared by 4 bases and J by 5 bases, with 2 bases of the junction left unmatched. This CDR3 region has 13 residues. Germline-derived CDR1 and CDR2 are LGHDT and YNNKEL (reference sequence). The CDR3 nucleotides are TGTGCCAGCAGCCCAACAGGGGGAGATACGCAGTATTTT. Amino acids: CASSPTGGDTQYF.

This clonotype appeared a few times. The rearrangement uses TRBV10-3 and TRBJ2-3, with 12 bases identical to TRBD2. The length of the CDR3 is 17 residues. In germline, CDR1 is ENHRY, CDR2 SYGVKD. With V trimmed by 10 bases and J by 0 bases, 11 bases remained unmatched. The CDR3 reads CATTSSGGVVSTDTQYF. The CDR3 nucleotides read TGTGCCACCACCTCTAGCGGGGGGGTTGTAAGCACAGATACGCAGTATTTT.

This clonotype was found many times. This rearrangement joins TRBV6-2 or TRBV6-3 to TRBJ2-7; 7 bases agree with TRBD1. This CDR3 is 14 amino acids long. Per germline, CDR1 MNHEY and CDR2 SVGEGT. V was clipped by 5 bases and J by 0 bases; unmatched bases: 4. The CDR3 coding sequence is TGTGCCAGCAGTATGGGACAGAGCTCCTACGAGCAGTACTTC. Residues: CASSMGQSSYEQYF.

This clonotype occurred many times. This chain uses TRBV5-1 with TRBJ2-2, with 7 positions matching TRBD1. With V trimmed by 6 bases and J by 7 bases, 9 bases remained unmatched. Looked up from germline, CDR1 is SGHRS and CDR2 is YFSETQ. CDR3 length equals 14 residues. The CDR3 sequence is CASKETGSNGELFF. The CDR3 coding sequence is TGCGCCAGCAAGGAGACAGGGTCGAACGGGGAGCTGTTTTTT.

This clonotype was seen a few times. The chain uses TRBV2 and TRBJ1-2; D is unresolved. Germline CDR1 is SNHLY and CDR2 is FYNNEI. V was pared by 3 bases and J by 4 bases, with 9 bases between. This CDR3 region has 13 residues. CDR3 coding DNA: TGTGCCAGCAGTGACCCCTACAGCTATGGCTACACCTTC. Translating gives CASSDPYSYGYTF.

This clonotype was detected a few times. The junction shows a germline mismatch at one end, possibly a read error. The rearrangement joins TRBV6-2 or TRBV6-3 to TRBJ1-1, with TRBD1 as a possible D gene (6 bases). This CDR3 comprises 15 residues. CDR1 and CDR2 (germline): MNHEY, SVGEGT. CDR3 sequence: CASSNERTENTEPFF. The CDR3 coding sequence is TGTGCCAGCAGTAACGAACGGACAGAGAACACTGAACCTTTCTTT.

The CDR3 DNA reads TGTGCCACCAGTGATGCGGACAGCTCTGGCTATGGCTACACCTTC. This gives the protein CATSDADSSGYGYTF. The chain is built from TRBV24-1 and TRBJ1-2, with D possibly being TRBD1 (6 bases). CDR3 size: 15 residues. Germline assignment: CDR1 KGHDR and CDR2 SFDVKD. Trimming shortened V by 3 bases and J by 4 bases, and 14 bases separated the two germline ends.

The sample holds many counts of this clonotype. The chain couples TRBV7-2 to TRBJ1-6; 8 bases agree with TRBD1. This CDR3 has 13 amino acids. The junction had 6 bases not matched to a gene; V was cut back by 7 bases and J by 10 bases. CDR1 is SGHTA and CDR2 is FQGNSA in the germline V gene. The CDR3 here is CASNGDRRSPLHF. Written as DNA, the CDR3 is TGTGCCAGCAACGGGGACAGGCGGTCACCCCTCCACTTT.

This clonotype showed up many times. The V gene is TRBV4-2, the J gene TRBJ2-1, with 10 positions matching TRBD2. This CDR3 is 20 amino acids long. The ends lost 1 base at V and 9 bases at J; junction bases unmatched: 21. Germline V gives CDR1 LGHNA, CDR2 YNFKEQ. This CDR3 is CASSQVKEAGGPLSQGEQFF. The CDR3, as DNA: TGTGCCAGCAGCCAAGTTAAAGAAGCGGGGGGGCCATTAAGTCAAGGTGAGCAGTTCTTC.

This clonotype has a handful of counts. This rearrangement joins TRBV20-1 to TRBJ1-4; D might be TRBD1 (5 bases). Germline CDR1 reads DFQATT; CDR2 reads SNEGSKA (reference sequence). The CDR3 has 19 residues. Deletions cut 1 base from V and 3 bases from J, with 24 bases between. The CDR3, as DNA: TGCAGTGCTAGAGGCACCGTAGAAGACAGTTCCCAGGCTAATGAAAAACTGTTTTTT. It translates to CSARGTVEDSSQANEKLFF.

The chain couples TRBV6-5 to TRBJ2-5; 9 bases agree with TRBD1. After removal of 6 bases from V and 5 bases from J, the junction contained 13 bases not matched to a gene. The CDR3 has 16 residues. Germline CDR1 reads MNHEY; CDR2 reads SVGAGI. DNA of the CDR3: TGTGCCAGCAGGCCAGGGGGGACAGGGCCTCGGGAGACCCAGTACTTC. Encoded protein: CASRPGGTGPRETQYF.

Ten or more counts support this clonotype. The genes are TRBV7-6 and TRBJ2-5; D remains unclear. V dropped 0 bases and J dropped 2 bases, with 13 bases sitting between them. The CDR3 runs to 16 residues. Germline CDR1 is SGHVS and CDR2 is FNYEAQ. The CDR3 loop reads CASSLAQTLGQETQYF. DNA of the CDR3: TGTGCCAGCAGCTTAGCGCAAACTTTGGGACAAGAGACCCAGTACTTC.

This clonotype was counted many times. V and J are TRBV20-1 and TRBJ2-1; 9 bases map to TRBD2. Germline V CDR1 and CDR2: DFQATT, SNEGSKA (reference sequence). The V segment lost 4 bases and the J segment 4 bases; nucleotides outside the gene matches: 8. The CDR3 has 15 residues. CDR3 coding DNA: TGCAGTGCTATCGTAGCGGGGGCCGGATACAATGAGCAGTTCTTC. It encodes CSAIVAGAGYNEQFF.

This clonotype occurred many times. The rearrangement links TRBV6-6 to TRBJ2-1; 14 nucleotides match TRBD2. Per the germline V gene, CDR1 is MNHNY and CDR2 is SVGAGI (reference sequence). The CDR3 is 17 amino acids. V lost 0 bases, J lost 3 bases, and 1 base stayed unmatched. The CDR3 protein is CASSYSGLAGVYNEQFF. CDR3 nucleotides: TGTGCCAGCAGTTACTCGGGACTAGCGGGGGTCTACAATGAGCAGTTCTTC.